This TCR beta chain came from a study of spatial heterogeneity in lung cancer. Study summary: Averaged across combinations, each unique TCR and UMI pairing appeared more than ten times in raw reads, which were uncorrected.

This clonotype showed up many times. TCRdb independently ran MiXCR on the 5' RACE reads; one entry per CDR3 protein. The sample carries 15,000 to 20,000 distinct CDR3 sequences, 5% to 6.5% recorded once. The trim removed 0 bases at V and 3 bases at J, leaving 10 bases unmatched. Germline values: CDR1 LGHNA, CDR2 YSLEER. This CDR3 has 17 residues. This sample's time point: blood at routine non-recurrence follow-up after resection. Unsorted tumor, nontumor lung tissue or cryopreserved PBMC supplied the whole RNA. Sequenced here: PBMCs, sampled at follow-up. The chain has TRBV4-3 and TRBJ1-1, with 7 bases fitting TRBD1. This sequence was found in a male donor with early-stage non-small cell lung cancer. CDR3 DNA sequence: TGCGCCAGCAGCCAAGATGTACGACAGGGACCGGACACTGAAGCTTTCTTT. Its protein product is CASSQDVRQGPDTEAFF.